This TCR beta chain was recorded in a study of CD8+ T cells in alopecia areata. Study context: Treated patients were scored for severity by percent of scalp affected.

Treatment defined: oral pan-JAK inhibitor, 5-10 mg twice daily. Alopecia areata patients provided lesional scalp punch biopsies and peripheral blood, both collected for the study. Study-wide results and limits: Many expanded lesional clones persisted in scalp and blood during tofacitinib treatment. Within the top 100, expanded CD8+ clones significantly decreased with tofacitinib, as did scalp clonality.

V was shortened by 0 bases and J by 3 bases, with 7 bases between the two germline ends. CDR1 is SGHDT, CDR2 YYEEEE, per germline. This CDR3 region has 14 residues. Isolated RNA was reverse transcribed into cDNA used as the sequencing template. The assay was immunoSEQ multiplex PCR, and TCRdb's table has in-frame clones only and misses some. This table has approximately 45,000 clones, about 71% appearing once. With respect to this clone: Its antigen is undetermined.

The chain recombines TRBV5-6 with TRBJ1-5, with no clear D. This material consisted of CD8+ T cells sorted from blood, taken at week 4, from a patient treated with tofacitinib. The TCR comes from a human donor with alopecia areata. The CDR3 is CASSLADYNQPQHF. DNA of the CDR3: TGTGCCAGCAGCTTGGCAGATTACAATCAGCCCCAGCATTTT.